These 30 T cell receptor beta chains came from one sample sequenced in a study of metastatic and nonmetastatic thyroid tumors. Patients had received no treatment of any kind before thyroid surgery. TCRdb reassembled clones from the PCR reads with MiXCR. The table has more than 15,000 clones, 16% seen once. Sequenced input: blood. Source of these receptors: a male donor with papillary thyroid cancer or a benign thyroid nodule (not recorded which). Some clones in this sample may be carry-over from other donors' samples.

The J gene is TRBJ2-5, the V gene TRBV20-1; D is perhaps TRBD2 (7 bases). With 1 base removed from V and 2 bases from J, the gap between germline ends came to 17 bases. CDR3 length equals 16 residues. Germline V gene data show CDR1 as DFQATT and CDR2 as SNEGSKA (reference sequence). CDR3 in amino acids: CSARGSGRGSQETQYF. The CDR3 coding sequence is TGCAGTGCTAGAGGCTCGGGGAGGGGGTCACAAGAGACCCAGTACTTC.

This clone appeared many times. The chain recombines TRBV27 with TRBJ2-3; D unclear. Germline CDR1 and CDR2: MNHEY and SMNVEV (reference sequence). V lost 2 bases and J lost 2, with 8 bases in between. The CDR3 sequence is 14 residues long. CDR3 coding DNA: TGTGCCAGCAGTTTAGTAGGGTACACAGATACGCAGTATTTT. This codes for CASSLVGYTDTQYF.

A note on this clone: Since a much larger clone is just one base distant, this may be a read error. The rearrangement links TRBV11-3 to TRBJ2-2; D is unclear. Germline CDR1 is SGHNT and CDR2 is YENEEA. This CDR3 is built from 16 residues. Trimming left V 1 base short and J 3 bases short, with 12 bases between. The DNA of the CDR3 is TGTGCCAGCAGCTTAGGGCGCCGGCACTACACCGGGGAGCTGTTTTTT. The encoded protein is CASSLGRRHYTGELFF.

This clone appeared many times. This chain links TRBV20-1 with TRBJ2-1; D is possibly TRBD2 (5 bases). Germline V CDR1 and CDR2: DFQATT, SNEGSKA (reference sequence). Trimming took off 3 bases at V and 0 bases at J, with 9 bases between the two ends. The CDR3 has 14 amino acids. The CDR3 DNA sequence: TGCAGTGCTAGCGGGGAAAGCTCCTACAATGAGCAGTTCTTC. This sequence encodes CSASGESSYNEQFF.

This clone was seen many times. The chain recombines TRBV27 with TRBJ2-3; 10 bases match TRBD1. V trimming: 0 bases; J trimming: 3 bases; junction bases outside the gene matches: 6. Germline V lookup: CDR1 MNHEY, CDR2 SMNVEV (reference sequence). This CDR3 comprises 17 residues. The DNA of the CDR3 is TGTGCCAGCAGTTTATCCCCGGGACAGGGGTATACAGATACGCAGTATTTT. This translates into CASSLSPGQGYTDTQYF.

This clone was seen ten or more times. The rearrangement uses TRBV7-2 and TRBJ1-1; D is ambiguous. Germline-derived CDR1 and CDR2 are SGHTA and FQGNSA. Deletions cut 7 bases from V and 5 bases from J, with 17 bases between. CDR3 size: 14 residues. The CDR3: CASTAYMGETEAFF. CDR3 DNA sequence: TGTGCCAGCACCGCTTATATGGGTGAGACTGAAGCTTTCTTT.

Notes on this clone: Without the conserved terminal phenylalanine or tryptophan, this CDR3 likely stems from a read error. This sequence joins TRBV19 and TRBJ1-2; 11 bases are shared with TRBD1. The germline V gene encodes CDR1 LNHDA and CDR2 SQIVND (reference sequence). CDR3 length: 17 residues. The CDR3: CATHPPGTGGSFNGYTL. CDR3 nucleotide sequence: TGTGCAACCCATCCCCCAGGGACAGGGGGATCTTTCAATGGCTACACCCTC.

The sample holds many counts of this clone. V is TRBV7-3 and J is TRBJ2-3, with D perhaps matching TRBD2 (5 bases). This CDR3 spans 16 amino acids. Germline CDR1 is SGHTA and CDR2 is FQGTGA. V was cut by 4 bases and J by 4 bases, with 18 bases left in between. The CDR3 DNA sequence: TGTGCCAGCAGCTCCCTGAGGGTGGGCGGTTCAGATACGCAGTATTTT. Translated: CASSSLRVGGSDTQYF.

This chain links TRBV13 with TRBJ2-3; 14 bases match TRBD2. The junction had 15 bases not matched to a gene; V was cut back by 5 bases and J by 5 bases. The CDR3 runs to 19 residues. Germline V gene sequence: CDR1 PRHDT, CDR2 FYEKMQ (reference sequence). As DNA, the CDR3 is TGTGCCAGCAGCGGATTACTCGTCCCCGGGACTAGCGGGAGAGATACGCAGTATTTT. This sequence encodes CASSGLLVPGTSGRDTQYF.

This clone was observed many times. V and J are TRBV11-2 and TRBJ2-2; unclear D gene. CDR3 length: 15 residues. CDR1 and CDR2 from the germline V gene are SGHAT and FQNNGV. V shed 6 bases and J shed 5 bases, with 16 bases lying between them. The CDR3 reads CASRLRAFFTGELFF. The CDR3 nucleotides are TGTGCCAGCAGATTACGGGCGTTCTTTACCGGGGAGCTGTTTTTT. The variable domain in full, with the rest retrieved from reference TRBV11-2 and TRBJ2-2, is EAGVAQSPRYKIIEKRQSVAFWCNPISGHATLYWYQQILGQGPKLLIQFQNNGVVDDSQLPKDRFSAERLKGVDSTLKIQPAKLEDSAVYLCASRLRAFFTGELFFGEGSRLTVL.

In this sample, this clone turned up many times. V gene TRBV14 combines with J gene TRBJ2-3; D gene ambiguous. Per germline, CDR1 SGHDN and CDR2 FVKESK. This CDR3 is 16 amino acids long. Trimming took off 2 bases at V and 0 bases at J, with 12 bases between the two ends. This chain's CDR3 is CASSQFLSPSTDTQYF. CDR3 DNA: TGTGCCAGCAGCCAATTTCTGTCTCCTAGCACAGATACGCAGTATTTT.

J is TRBJ2-7 and V is TRBV12-3 or TRBV12-4, with 9 bases aligning to TRBD2. CDR3 length: 15 residues. V was clipped by 6 bases and J by 2 bases; unmatched bases: 8. The CDR3 spells CASRSGTSYPYEQYF. Written as DNA, the CDR3 is TGTGCCAGCAGATCAGGGACTAGCTATCCCTACGAGCAGTACTTC.

Ten or more counts support this clone. CDR3 region: CASSLTGLGLDEQYF. The CDR3 bases are TGTGCCAGCAGCTTAACGGGACTAGGTCTTGACGAGCAGTACTTC. The genes are TRBV7-2 and TRBJ2-7; 8 nucleotides line up with TRBD2. The V gene's germline CDR1 is SGHTA and CDR2 FQGNSA. J lost 5 bases, V lost 2 bases, and 8 bases had no gene match. The CDR3 consists of 15 residues. The complete variable domain, with remaining parts taken from reference TRBV7-2 and TRBJ2-7, reads GAGVSQSPSNKVTEKGKDVELRCDPISGHTALYWYRQSLGQGLEFLIYFQGNSAPDKSGLPSDRFSAERTGGSVSTLTIQRTQQEDSAVYLCASSLTGLGLDEQYFGPGTRLTVT.

This clone was observed at least ten times. This chain links TRBV13 with TRBJ1-1; 9 bases fit TRBD1. Losses at the gene ends were 5 bases for V and 6 bases for J; bases not matched to a gene: 7. Germline CDR1 is PRHDT and CDR2 is FYEKMQ (reference sequence). The length of the CDR3 is 14 residues. CDR3 protein: CASSPGTGSSEAFF. CDR3 coding DNA: TGTGCCAGCAGCCCGGGGACAGGGTCTTCTGAAGCTTTCTTT.

This clone was observed at least ten times. A single base separates this from a much larger clone, so it may be a read error. This chain uses TRBV20-1 with TRBJ1-5, with a possible D match to TRBD1 (5 bases). The CDR3 length is 13 residues. Germline CDR1 and CDR2: DFQATT and SNEGSKA (reference sequence). Trimming shortened V by 3 bases and J by 7 bases, and 13 bases separated the two germline ends. The CDR3 region is CSARSGGGQPQHF. CDR3 bases: TGCAGTGCTAGGAGCGGGGGAGGCCAGCCCCAGCATTTT.

This clone has at least ten counts. The chain is built from TRBV2 and TRBJ2-3; D is uncertain. The CDR3 length is 14 residues. Trimming stripped 6 bases from V and 5 bases from J, with 15 bases between. From germline, CDR1 is SNHLY and CDR2 FYNNEI. The CDR3 coding sequence is TGTGCCAGCAGGGTCTCGCTACAGATAGATACGCAGTATTTT. Its translation is CASRVSLQIDTQYF.

This clone has a single count. The V gene is TRBV9, the J gene TRBJ1-5; D unresolved. Germline loops: CDR1 SGDLS, CDR2 YYNGEE. The length of the CDR3 is 13 residues. In nucleotides, the CDR3 is TGTGGCAGGAGCGTAGGTCTAAATCAGCCCCAGCATTTT. As protein: CGRSVGLNQPQHF. The full variable domain, with the rest looked up from reference TRBV9 and TRBJ1-5, is DSGVTQTPKHLITATGQRVTLRCSPRSGDLSVYWYQQSLDQGLQFLIQYYNGEERAKGNILERFSAQQFPDLHSELNLSSLELGDSALYFCGRSVGLNQPQHFGDGTRLSIL.

By proportion, this clone is medium-sized. The chain couples TRBV6-5 to TRBJ2-1; 11 bases line up with TRBD2. There are 18 residues in the CDR3. After removal of 2 bases from V and 5 bases from J, the junction contained 11 bases not matched to a gene. Germline V CDR1 and CDR2: MNHEY, SVGAGI. CDR3 loop: CASSYLTSGSSRDNEQFF. CDR3 nucleotide sequence: TGTGCCAGCAGTTACCTCACTAGCGGGAGCTCTCGCGACAATGAGCAGTTCTTC.

This clone was picked up many times. This rearrangement joins TRBV19 to TRBJ2-1; D might be TRBD1 or TRBD2, each matching 5 bases. CDR1 and CDR2 (germline): LNHDA, SQIVND (reference sequence). Deletions cut 10 bases from V and 4 bases from J, with 17 bases between. The CDR3 extends over 14 amino acids. CDR3 coding DNA: TGTGCCACCGCCGGGACCGTTGTTTACAATGAGCAGTTCTTC. This sequence encodes CATAGTVVYNEQFF.

This clone is judged medium-sized. The chain recombines TRBV4-1 with TRBJ1-2; the match to TRBD1 covers 7 bases. The germline V gene encodes CDR1 MGHRA and CDR2 YSYEKL. The CDR3 length is 16 residues. The V and J ends lost 4 bases and 0 bases, in that order; junction bases with no gene match: 8. The DNA for the CDR3 is TGCGCCAGCAGCCTCCGGGACAGCCCAACTAACTATGGCTACACCTTC. Translated: CASSLRDSPTNYGYTF.

In its sample, this clone was seen a few times. V is TRBV12-3 or TRBV12-4 and J is TRBJ1-2; maybe TRBD1 (5 bases). CDR3 length: 15 amino acids. V gave up 4 bases and J gave up 4 bases, with 16 bases separating them. The CDR3 here is CASSSAVGLVYGYTF. For the CDR3, the DNA is TGTGCCAGCAGTTCGGCAGTGGGACTAGTCTATGGCTACACCTTC.

This clone came up many times. V and J are TRBV11-1 and TRBJ2-1; D not certain. In germline, CDR1 is SGHAT, CDR2 FQDESV (reference sequence). V was pared by 4 bases and J by 5 bases, with 3 bases between. This CDR3 region has 11 residues. CDR3 in DNA: TGTGCCAGCAGCTATAACAATGAGCAGTTCTTC. Protein: CASSYNNEQFF. The full variable domain, with the rest looked up from reference TRBV11-1 and TRBJ2-1, is EAEVAQSPRYKITEKSQAVAFWCDPISGHATLYWYRQILGQGPELLVQFQDESVVDDSQLPKDRFSAERLKGVDSTLKIQPAELGDSAMYLCASSYNNEQFFGPGTRLTVL.

Ten or more counts support this clone. The chain combines TRBV7-3 with TRBJ1-5; D unclear. V lost 8 bases and J 0 bases, leaving 5 bases between the germline ends. Germline V gene sequence: CDR1 SGHTA, CDR2 FQGTGA. The CDR3 consists of 12 residues. CDR3 nucleotide sequence: TGTGCCAGCCGGCATAGCAATCAGCCCCAGCATTTT. Its protein product is CASRHSNQPQHF.

In this sample, this clone turned up many times. The V call is TRBV10-3, the J call TRBJ2-1; 11 bases line up with TRBD2. This CDR3 is built from 18 residues. Trimming took 0 bases from V and 4 from J; bases not matched to a gene: 8. CDR1 is ENHRY and CDR2 is SYGVKD in the germline V gene. In DNA form, the CDR3 reads TGTGCCATCAGTGAGTCTGGGACTAGCGGAACGTTTTACAATGAGCAGTTCTTC. Residues: CAISESGTSGTFYNEQFF.

There are many counts of this clone. The V gene is TRBV6-1, the J gene TRBJ2-6; the D is unclear. The V end was cut by 6 bases, the J end by 0 bases, with 9 bases between. The CDR3 is 15 residues long. Germline V gene sequence: CDR1 MNHNS, CDR2 SASEGT. CDR3: CASSVRSSGANVLTF. The CDR3 DNA is TGTGCCAGCAGCGTCAGGAGCTCTGGGGCCAACGTCCTGACTTTC.

Notes on this clone: One junction end disagrees with the germline gene, perhaps due to a read error. V usage is TRBV7-3 and J usage is TRBJ2-3; D call uncertain. CDR3 size: 14 residues. Germline V lookup: CDR1 SGHTA, CDR2 FQGTGA. This CDR3 reads CARSSVHSTDTQYF. CDR3 DNA sequence: TGTGCCCGCAGCTCAGTTCACAGCACAGATACGCAGTATTTT.

In its sample, this clone was seen a few times. The genes are TRBV6-1 and TRBJ2-2; TRBD1 aligns across 7 bases. This CDR3 contains 14 residues. Germline V gene lookup returns CDR1 MNHNS and CDR2 SASEGT. J gave up 2 bases and V 8 bases, and 5 bases lay outside the gene matches. CDR3 DNA: TGTGCCAGCCAAAGGGACAGTAACACCGGGGAGCTGTTTTTT. It is translated as CASQRDSNTGELFF.

In its sample, this clone was seen many times. The V and J genes are TRBV5-1 and TRBJ2-2; D not resolved. The length of the CDR3 is 15 residues. The germline V gene has CDR1 SGHRS and CDR2 YFSETQ. With 0 bases removed from V and 2 bases from J, the gap between germline ends came to 8 bases. In DNA, the CDR3 is TGCGCCAGCAGCTTGGTGGCACCAAACACCGGGGAGCTGTTTTTT. Encoded protein: CASSLVAPNTGELFF.

This clone ranks as medium-sized. The V and J genes are TRBV12-3 or TRBV12-4 and TRBJ1-1, with D hard to call. The CDR3 is 14 residues long. The V and J ends lost 6 bases and 0 bases respectively, with 11 bases between them. The CDR3 region has the DNA TGTGCCAGCAGCCCGCCCACACTGAACACTGAAGCTTTCTTT. This gives the protein CASSPPTLNTEAFF.

At least ten counts were recorded for this clone. This chain joins TRBV19 and TRBJ1-5; 9 bases map to TRBD1. The trim removed 8 bases at V and 7 bases at J, leaving 6 bases unmatched. From germline, CDR1 is LNHDA and CDR2 SQIVND (reference sequence). The CDR3 has 13 amino acids. CDR3 nucleotide sequence: TGTGCCAGTCTGGGACAGGGAGGACAGCCCCAGCATTTT. This sequence encodes CASLGQGGQPQHF.